The source of this T cell receptor beta chain is a study of a mutant IDH1 vaccine in newly diagnosed glioma. This clone was seen a handful of times. Its antigen is not identified. Trimming removed 3 bases at V and 2 bases at J, with 14 bases between. Germline V gene lookup returns CDR1 SQVTM and CDR2 ANQGSEA. The CDR3 sequence is 14 residues long. Study-wide results and caveats: Researchers report vaccine-induced immune responses in more than 90% of patients.

Sequencing was performed with immunoSEQ multiplex PCR; in TCRdb, only in-frame clones are kept and a portion is missing. The sample consists of roughly 76,000 clones, almost 85% of them appearing once. Time point denoted: week 23, last vaccination. In the vaccine, a single dose held 300 ug of the mutant IDH1 20-mer peptide, along with topical imiquimod. J is TRBJ2-7 and V is TRBV29-1, with D possibly matching TRBD1 (6 bases). This clonotype originated in a man aged 25 to 40 with glioma. Some clones in this sample may be carry-over from other donors' samples. The source was PBMCs, collected from a glioma patient whose treatment included an IDH1 peptide vaccine. Written as DNA, the CDR3 is TGCAGCGTTGAGGGTCAGGGACACACCTACGAGCAGTACTTC. This codes for CSVEGQGHTYEQYF.